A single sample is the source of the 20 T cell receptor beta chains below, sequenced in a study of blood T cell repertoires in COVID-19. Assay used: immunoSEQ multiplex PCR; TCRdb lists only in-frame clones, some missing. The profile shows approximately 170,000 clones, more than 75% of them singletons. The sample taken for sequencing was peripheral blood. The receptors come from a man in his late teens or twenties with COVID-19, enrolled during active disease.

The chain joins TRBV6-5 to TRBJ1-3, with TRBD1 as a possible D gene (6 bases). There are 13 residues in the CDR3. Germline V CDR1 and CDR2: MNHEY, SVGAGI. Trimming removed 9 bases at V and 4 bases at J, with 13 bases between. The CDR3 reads CASRGLVGNTIYF. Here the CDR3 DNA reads TGTGCCAGTAGGGGGTTGGTAGGAAACACCATATATTTT.

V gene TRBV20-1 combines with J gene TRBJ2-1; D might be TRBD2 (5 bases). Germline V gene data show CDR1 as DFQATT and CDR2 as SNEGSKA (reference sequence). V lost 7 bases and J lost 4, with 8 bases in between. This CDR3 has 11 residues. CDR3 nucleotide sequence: TGCAGTGTTAGCGAGTACAATGAGCAGTTCTTC. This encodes CSVSEYNEQFF.

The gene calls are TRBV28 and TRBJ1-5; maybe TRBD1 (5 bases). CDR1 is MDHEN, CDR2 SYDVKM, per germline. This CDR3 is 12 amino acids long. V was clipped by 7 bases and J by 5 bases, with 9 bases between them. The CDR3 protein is CASKQGYQPQHF. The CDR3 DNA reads TGTGCCAGCAAGCAGGGATATCAGCCCCAGCATTTT. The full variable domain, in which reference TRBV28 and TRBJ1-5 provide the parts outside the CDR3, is DVKVTQSSRYLVKRTGEKVFLECVQDMDHENMFWYRQDPGLGLRLIYFSYDVKMKEKGDIPEGYSVSREKKERFSLILESASTNQTSMYLCASKQGYQPQHFGDGTRLSIL.

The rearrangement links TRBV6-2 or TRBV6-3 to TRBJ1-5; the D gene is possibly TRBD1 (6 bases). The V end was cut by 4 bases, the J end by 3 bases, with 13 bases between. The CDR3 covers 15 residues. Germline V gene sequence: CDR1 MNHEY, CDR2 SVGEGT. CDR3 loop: CASSSRTVDNQPQHF. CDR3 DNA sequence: TGTGCCAGCAGTTCCCGGACAGTAGACAATCAGCCCCAGCATTTT.

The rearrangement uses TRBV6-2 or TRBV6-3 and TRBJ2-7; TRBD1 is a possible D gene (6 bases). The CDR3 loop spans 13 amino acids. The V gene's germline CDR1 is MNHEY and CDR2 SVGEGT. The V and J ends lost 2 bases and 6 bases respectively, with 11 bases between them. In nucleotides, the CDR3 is TGTGCCAGCAGTTACCCCGGGACACGCGAGCAGTACTTC. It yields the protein CASSYPGTREQYF.

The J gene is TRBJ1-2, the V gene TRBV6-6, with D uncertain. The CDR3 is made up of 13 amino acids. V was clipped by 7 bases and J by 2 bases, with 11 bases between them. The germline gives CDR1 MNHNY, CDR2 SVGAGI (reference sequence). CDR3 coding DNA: TGTGCCAGCAATCTAGGACTGAACTATGGCTACACCTTC. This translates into CASNLGLNYGYTF.

CDR3: CASSLMQGPLNYGYTF. As DNA, the CDR3 is TGTGCCAGCAGCTTAATGCAGGGGCCTCTTAACTATGGCTACACCTTC. The chain carries TRBV7-9 and TRBJ1-2; tentative D call: TRBD1 (6 bases). CDR3 length: 16 residues. Trimming took 2 bases from V and 1 from J, leaving 14 bases between them. Germline lookup yields CDR1 SEHNR and CDR2 FQNEAQ (reference sequence).

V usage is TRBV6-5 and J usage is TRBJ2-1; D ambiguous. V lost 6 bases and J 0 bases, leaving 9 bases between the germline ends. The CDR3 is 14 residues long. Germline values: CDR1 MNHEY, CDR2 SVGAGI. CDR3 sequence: CASSPASSYNEQFF. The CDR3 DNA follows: TGTGCCAGCAGCCCAGCTAGCTCCTACAATGAGCAGTTCTTC.

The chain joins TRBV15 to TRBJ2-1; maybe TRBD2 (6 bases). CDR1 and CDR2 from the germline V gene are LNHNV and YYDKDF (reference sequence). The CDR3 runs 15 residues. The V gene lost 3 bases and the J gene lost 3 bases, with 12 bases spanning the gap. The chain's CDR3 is CATSRSRGHYNEQFF. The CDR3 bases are TGTGCCACCAGCAGGTCGCGGGGCCACTACAATGAGCAGTTCTTC.

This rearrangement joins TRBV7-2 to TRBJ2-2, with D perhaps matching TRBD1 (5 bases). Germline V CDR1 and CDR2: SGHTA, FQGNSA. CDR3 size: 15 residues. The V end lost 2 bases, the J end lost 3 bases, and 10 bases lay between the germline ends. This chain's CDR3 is CASSLRGIDTGELFF. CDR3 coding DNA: TGTGCCAGCAGCTTAAGGGGAATAGACACCGGGGAGCTGTTTTTT.

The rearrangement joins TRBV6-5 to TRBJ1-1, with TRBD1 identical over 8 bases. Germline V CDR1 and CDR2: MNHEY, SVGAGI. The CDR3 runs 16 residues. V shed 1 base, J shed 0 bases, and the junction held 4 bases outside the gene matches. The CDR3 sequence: CASSYYQGALNTEAFF. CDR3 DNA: TGTGCCAGCAGTTACTATCAGGGGGCCTTGAACACTGAAGCTTTCTTT.

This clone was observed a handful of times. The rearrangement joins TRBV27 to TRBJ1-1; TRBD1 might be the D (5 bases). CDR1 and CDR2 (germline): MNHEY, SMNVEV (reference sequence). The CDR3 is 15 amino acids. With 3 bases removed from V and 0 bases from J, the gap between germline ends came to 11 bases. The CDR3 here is CASSFSGLMNTEAFF. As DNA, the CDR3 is TGTGCCAGCAGTTTCTCGGGACTTATGAACACTGAAGCTTTCTTT.

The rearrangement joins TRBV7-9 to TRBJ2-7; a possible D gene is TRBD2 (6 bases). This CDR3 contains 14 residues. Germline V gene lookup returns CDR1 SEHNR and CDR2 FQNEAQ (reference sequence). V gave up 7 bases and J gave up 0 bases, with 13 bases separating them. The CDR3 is CASTGWGGSYEQYF. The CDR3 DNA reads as TGTGCCAGCACCGGCTGGGGAGGCTCCTACGAGCAGTACTTC.

CDR3 nucleotide sequence: TGTGCCAGTAGTATTCAGGGTGCCGGAAACACCATATATTTT. Its translation is CASSIQGAGNTIYF. V usage is TRBV19 and J usage is TRBJ1-3, with D possibly TRBD1 on 5 matching bases. There are 14 residues in the CDR3. Between the trimmed V and J ends, which lost 3 bases and 4 bases, there was a span of 10 bases. Germline CDR1 is LNHDA and CDR2 is SQIVND (reference sequence).

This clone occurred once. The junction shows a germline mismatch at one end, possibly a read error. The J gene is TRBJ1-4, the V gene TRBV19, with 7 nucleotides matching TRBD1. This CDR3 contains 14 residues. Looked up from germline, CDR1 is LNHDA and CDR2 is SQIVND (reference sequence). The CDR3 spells CASAMTGFNEKLLF. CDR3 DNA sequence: TGTGCCAGCGCCATGACAGGGTTTAATGAAAAACTGCTTTTT.

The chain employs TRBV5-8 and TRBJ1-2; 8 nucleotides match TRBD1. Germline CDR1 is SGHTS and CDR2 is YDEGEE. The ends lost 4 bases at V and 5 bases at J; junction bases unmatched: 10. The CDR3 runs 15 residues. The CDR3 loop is CASSARDRNLYGYTF. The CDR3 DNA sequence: TGTGCCAGCAGCGCCCGGGACAGGAACTTGTATGGCTACACCTTC.

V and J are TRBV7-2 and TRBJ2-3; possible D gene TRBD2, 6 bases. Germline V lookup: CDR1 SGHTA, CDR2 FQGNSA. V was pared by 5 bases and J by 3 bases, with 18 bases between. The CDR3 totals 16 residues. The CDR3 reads CASSKGLPGLTDTQYF. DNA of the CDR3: TGTGCCAGCAGCAAGGGACTCCCTGGCCTAACAGATACGCAGTATTTT. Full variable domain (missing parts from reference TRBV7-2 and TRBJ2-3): GAGVSQSPSNKVTEKGKDVELRCDPISGHTALYWYRQSLGQGLEFLIYFQGNSAPDKSGLPSDRFSAERTGGSVSTLTIQRTQQEDSAVYLCASSKGLPGLTDTQYFGPGTRLTVL.

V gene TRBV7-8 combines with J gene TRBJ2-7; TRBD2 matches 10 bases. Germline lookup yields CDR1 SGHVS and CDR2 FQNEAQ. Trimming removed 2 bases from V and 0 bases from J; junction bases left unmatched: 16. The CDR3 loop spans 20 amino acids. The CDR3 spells CASSLLPNLAGGPSSYEQYF. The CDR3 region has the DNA TGTGCCAGCAGCTTACTACCCAACTTAGCGGGAGGCCCAAGCTCCTACGAGCAGTACTTC. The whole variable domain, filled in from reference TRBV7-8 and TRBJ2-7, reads GAGVSQSPRYKVAKRGQDVALRCDPISGHVSLFWYQQALGQGPEFLTYFQNEAQLDKSGLPSDRFFAERPEGSVSTLKIQRTQQEDSAVYLCASSLLPNLAGGPSSYEQYFGPGTRLTVT.

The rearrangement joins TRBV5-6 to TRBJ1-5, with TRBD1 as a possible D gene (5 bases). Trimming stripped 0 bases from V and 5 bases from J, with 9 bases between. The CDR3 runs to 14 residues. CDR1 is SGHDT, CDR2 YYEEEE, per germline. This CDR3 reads CASSLGQGYQPQHF. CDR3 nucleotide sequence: TGTGCCAGCAGCTTGGGGCAGGGCTATCAGCCCCAGCATTTT.

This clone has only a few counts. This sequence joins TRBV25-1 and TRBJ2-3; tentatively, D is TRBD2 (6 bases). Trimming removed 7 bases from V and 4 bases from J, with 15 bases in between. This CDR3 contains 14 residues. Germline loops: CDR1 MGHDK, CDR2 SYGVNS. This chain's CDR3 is CASTEGRLADTQYF. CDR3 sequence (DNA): TGTGCCAGCACGGAGGGGCGGTTGGCAGATACGCAGTATTTT.